These 26 T cell receptor beta chains originate from one sample sequenced in a study of blood T cell repertoires in COVID-19. The data were produced by immunoSEQ multiplex PCR, yet TCRdb's version contains in-frame clones alone and is incomplete. This sample yields around 310,000 clones, of which around 89% are seen a single time; about 3.9% belongs to the top ten. The sequenced material came from peripheral blood. The source of these receptors is a woman aged 45-65 years with active or convalescent COVID-19.

V gene TRBV9 combines with J gene TRBJ2-5, with D possibly being TRBD1 (5 bases). This CDR3 is built from 16 residues. Trimming took 0 bases from V and 5 from J, leaving 17 bases between them. Germline assignment: CDR1 SGDLS and CDR2 YYNGEE. CDR3 sequence: CASSVAPAWGRETQYF. DNA of the CDR3: TGTGCCAGCAGCGTAGCCCCGGCGTGGGGCAGGGAGACCCAGTACTTC.

The V call is TRBV18, the J call TRBJ2-7, with D perhaps matching TRBD1 (6 bases). Germline lookup yields CDR1 KGHSH and CDR2 LQKENI. The CDR3 consists of 14 residues. Trimming pared 3 bases from V and 7 bases from J, leaving 16 bases between. The CDR3 bases are TGTGCCAGCTCACCGGACAGCCCCAGATGGGAGCAGTACTTC. Residues: CASSPDSPRWEQYF.

The DNA for the CDR3 is TGTGCCAGCAGCTTTTACAGCTCGTTGGTAGGGGGAACTCACACTGAAGCTTTCTTT. It encodes CASSFYSSLVGGTHTEAFF. The chain employs TRBV7-8 and TRBJ1-1; D perhaps matches TRBD1 (6 bases). V was trimmed by 3 bases and J by 3 bases, leaving 26 bases between them. This CDR3 is 19 amino acids long. Germline CDR1 is SGHVS and CDR2 is FQNEAQ.

V and J are TRBV30 and TRBJ2-7; D might be TRBD1 (5 bases). The V end lost 5 bases, the J end lost 10 bases, and 18 bases lay between the germline ends. Looked up from germline, CDR1 is GTSNPN and CDR2 is SVGIG (reference sequence). The CDR3 totals 12 residues. The CDR3 here is CAWGILQGFQYF. DNA of the CDR3: TGTGCCTGGGGTATACTCCAGGGTTTCCAGTACTTC.

The V and J genes are TRBV27 and TRBJ2-7; possibly TRBD2 for D (5 bases). CDR1 MNHEY and CDR2 SMNVEV come from the germline V gene (reference sequence). V was clipped by 2 bases and J by 4 bases, with 9 bases between them. The CDR3 consists of 13 residues. The CDR3 reads CASSLGSLYEQYF. CDR3 coding DNA: TGTGCCAGCAGTTTAGGGAGTCTTTACGAGCAGTACTTC.

This clone appeared a few times. J is TRBJ1-1 and V is TRBV27; 9 bases agree with TRBD1. The J segment lost 4 bases and the V segment lost 8 bases, leaving 8 bases of the junction unmatched. The germline V gene has CDR1 MNHEY and CDR2 SMNVEV (reference sequence). The CDR3 has 14 amino acids. The CDR3 reads CASLRTGDFTEAFF. The CDR3, as DNA: TGTGCCAGCTTAAGGACAGGGGATTTCACTGAAGCTTTCTTT.

This chain joins TRBV3-1 (or the pseudogene TRBV3-2) and TRBJ1-4; 7 nucleotides line up with TRBD1. Per the germline V gene, CDR1 is LGHDT and CDR2 is YNNKEL (reference sequence). This CDR3 is built from 15 residues. J gave up 1 base and V 1 base, and 0 bases lay outside the gene matches. The CDR3 DNA follows: TGTGCCAGCAGCCAAGCAGGGGGAACTAATGAAAAACTGTTTTTT. Protein product: CASSQAGGTNEKLFF.

V is TRBV4-2 and J is TRBJ2-1; 7 positions match TRBD2. V lost 4 bases to trimming and J lost 7 bases; unmatched junction nucleotides: 7. There are 14 residues in the CDR3. The germline V gene has CDR1 LGHNA and CDR2 YNFKEQ. The CDR3 coding sequence is TGTGCCAGCAGCCGGGGGGGGAGAGAGAATGAGCAGTTCTTC. Its translation: CASSRGGRENEQFF.

The V call is TRBV7-8, the J call TRBJ1-3, with 9 bases matching TRBD1. This CDR3 contains 15 residues. CDR1 and CDR2 from the germline V gene are SGHVS and FQNEAQ. Trimming removed 5 bases from V and 4 bases from J; junction bases left unmatched: 6. The CDR3 coding sequence is TGTGCCAGCAGCCTAAGAGGGACAGGGGGAAACACCATATATTTT. The encoded protein is CASSLRGTGGNTIYF.

The rearrangement joins TRBV7-2 to TRBJ1-3; tentatively, D is TRBD1 (5 bases). There are 15 residues in the CDR3. Germline V lookup: CDR1 SGHTA, CDR2 FQGNSA. Trimming pared 5 bases from V and 0 bases from J, leaving 11 bases between. This chain's CDR3 is CASSVQGISGNTIYF. The CDR3 bases are TGTGCCAGCAGCGTTCAGGGCATCTCTGGAAACACCATATATTTT. Supplemented by reference TRBV7-2 and TRBJ1-3, the full variable domain reads GAGVSQSPSNKVTEKGKDVELRCDPISGHTALYWYRQSLGQGLEFLIYFQGNSAPDKSGLPSDRFSAERTGGSVSTLTIQRTQQEDSAVYLCASSVQGISGNTIYFGEGSWLTVV.

This rearrangement joins TRBV5-1 to TRBJ1-5; tentative D call: TRBD1 (5 bases). V dropped 1 base and J dropped 5 bases, with 16 bases sitting between them. The CDR3 totals 16 residues. From germline, CDR1 is SGHRS and CDR2 YFSETQ. CDR3 DNA sequence: TGCGCCAGCAGCTTGAGTCCGGGGGTAGGGGATCAGCCCCAGCATTTT. Residues: CASSLSPGVGDQPQHF.

The chain recombines TRBV6-1 with TRBJ1-1, with D maybe TRBD1 (5 bases). V was clipped by 4 bases and J by 0 bases, with 15 bases between them. The length of the CDR3 is 16 residues. Per germline, CDR1 MNHNS and CDR2 SASEGT. The CDR3 bases are TGTGCCAGCAGTGTCCAGTCGGGGGGATTGAACACTGAAGCTTTCTTT. This gives the protein CASSVQSGGLNTEAFF.

This clone has a handful of counts. CDR3 in amino acids: CASSAQQGDQETQYF. In DNA form, the CDR3 reads TGTGCCAGCTCGGCTCAACAGGGAGATCAAGAGACCCAGTACTTC. This chain links TRBV18 with TRBJ2-5; D might be TRBD1 (6 bases). The V gene lost 6 bases and the J gene lost 2 bases, with 16 bases spanning the gap. The germline V gene has CDR1 KGHSH and CDR2 LQKENI. CDR3 length: 15 amino acids.

The chain combines TRBV28 with TRBJ1-2; TRBD1 matches at 8 bases. This CDR3 has 14 amino acids. Trimming removed 5 bases from V and 8 bases from J; junction bases left unmatched: 10. CDR1 and CDR2 from the germline V gene are MDHEN and SYDVKM. The CDR3 is CASSTLGQGRGYTF. CDR3 nucleotide sequence: TGTGCCAGCAGTACCCTCGGACAGGGAAGGGGCTACACCTTC.

This clone was counted a single time. The chain carries TRBV6-5 and TRBJ2-7; D is possibly TRBD1 (6 bases). The V end was cut by 6 bases, the J end by 3 bases, with 18 bases between. From germline, CDR1 is MNHEY and CDR2 SVGAGI. There are 15 residues in the CDR3. CDR3: CASRIRQVSVYEQYF. CDR3 in DNA: TGTGCCAGCAGAATTAGACAGGTCTCGGTCTACGAGCAGTACTTC.

The chain joins TRBV15 to TRBJ2-1; TRBD2 might be the D (5 bases). Trimming left V 0 bases short and J 15 bases short, with 15 bases between. This CDR3 has 13 residues. Germline CDR1 reads LNHNV; CDR2 reads YYDKDF (reference sequence). CDR3 in amino acids: CATSRDRLAIGFF. The CDR3 DNA follows: TGTGCCACCAGCAGAGACCGCCTAGCAATAGGGTTCTTC.

CDR3: CASSVRDINIQYF. The CDR3 DNA sequence: TGTGCCAGCAGCGTCCGGGACATAAACATTCAGTACTTC. This chain connects TRBV7-2 to TRBJ2-4; tentative D call: TRBD1 (6 bases). The CDR3 is made up of 13 amino acids. Trimming left V 5 bases short and J 6 bases short, with 11 bases between. Germline V gene lookup returns CDR1 SGHTA and CDR2 FQGNSA.

The chain employs TRBV7-9 and TRBJ1-2, with unresolved D. In germline, CDR1 is SEHNR, CDR2 FQNEAQ (reference sequence). The length of the CDR3 is 13 residues. The germline V and J ends were trimmed by 5 bases and 10 bases, with 17 bases remaining between them. The CDR3 loop reads CASSRSEGSNYTF. The CDR3 nucleotides read TGTGCCAGCAGCCGTTCAGAGGGATCCAACTACACCTTC.

The V and J genes are TRBV6-6 and TRBJ1-2; the D is unclear. This CDR3 has 14 residues. The germline gives CDR1 MNHNY, CDR2 SVGAGI (reference sequence). V gave up 4 bases and J gave up 2 bases, with 11 bases separating them. This chain's CDR3 is CASSSTVANYGYTF. The DNA of the CDR3 is TGTGCCAGCAGTTCCACAGTCGCAAACTATGGCTACACCTTC.

Only a few counts were recorded for this clone. The rearrangement uses TRBV28 and TRBJ2-7, with TRBD2 identical over 9 bases. The CDR3 has 14 residues. The V and J ends lost 6 bases and 4 bases, in that order; junction bases with no gene match: 7. Per the germline V gene, CDR1 is MDHEN and CDR2 is SYDVKM. CDR3 residues: CASRNSGSAYEQYF. The CDR3 DNA is TGTGCCAGCAGAAATAGCGGGAGTGCTTACGAGCAGTACTTC.

J is TRBJ1-5 and V is TRBV19, with D maybe TRBD1 (5 bases). Germline V gives CDR1 LNHDA, CDR2 SQIVND (reference sequence). Trimming shortened V by 6 bases and J by 5 bases, and 14 bases separated the two germline ends. This CDR3 contains 14 residues. CDR3 sequence reads: CASSAAGFHQPQHF. The CDR3 DNA sequence: TGTGCCAGTAGCGCGGCAGGGTTTCATCAGCCCCAGCATTTT.

The rearrangement joins TRBV6-4 to TRBJ1-1; a weak D match, TRBD1 (6 bases). Germline CDR1 MRHNA, CDR2 SNTAGT. The length of the CDR3 is 13 residues. V was shortened by 5 bases and J by 4 bases, with 11 bases between the two germline ends. The CDR3, as DNA: TGTGCCAGCAGTACAGGGTATTCCACTGAAGCTTTCTTT. This encodes CASSTGYSTEAFF.

The CDR3 DNA reads TGTGCCAGCTCACCAAGGTGGGGGGAGGTGGACACTGAAGCTTTCTTT. It codes for CASSPRWGEVDTEAFF. The chain links TRBV18 to TRBJ1-1; possibly TRBD1 for D (5 bases). The germline V gene has CDR1 KGHSH and CDR2 LQKENI. V lost 2 bases, J lost 3 bases, and 16 bases lay in between. The CDR3 length is 16 residues.

A single count supports this clone. V is TRBV27 and J is TRBJ1-5, with 9 bases matching TRBD1. Germline V lookup: CDR1 MNHEY, CDR2 SMNVEV (reference sequence). The CDR3 length is 14 residues. The V and J ends lost 5 bases and 6 bases, in that order; junction bases with no gene match: 5. CDR3 bases: TGTGCCAGCAGTCCGACAGGGGGAGGTCAGCCCCAGCATTTT. Its translation: CASSPTGGGQPQHF.

The V gene is TRBV28, the J gene TRBJ1-1; D gene uncertain. From germline, CDR1 is MDHEN and CDR2 SYDVKM. The germline V and J ends were trimmed by 3 bases and 7 bases, with 9 bases remaining between them. This CDR3 contains 12 residues. As DNA, the CDR3 is TGTGCCAGCAGTTTGGCGGCAGTTGAAGCTTTCTTT. It yields the protein CASSLAAVEAFF. Full variable domain (remainder filled in from reference TRBV28 and TRBJ1-1): DVKVTQSSRYLVKRTGEKVFLECVQDMDHENMFWYRQDPGLGLRLIYFSYDVKMKEKGDIPEGYSVSREKKERFSLILESASTNQTSMYLCASSLAAVEAFFGQGTRLTVV.

This chain links TRBV6-2 or TRBV6-3 with TRBJ2-7; 7 bases fit TRBD1. V gave up 6 bases and J gave up 2 bases; unmatched junction bases: 7. Per the germline V gene, CDR1 is MNHEY and CDR2 is SVGEGT. This CDR3 contains 14 residues. The CDR3 DNA sequence: TGTGCCAGCAGCCTGGGGCAGGGGGCCTACGAGCAGTACTTC. Translated, it gives CASSLGQGAYEQYF.